What follows are 15 T cell receptor beta chains derived from one specimen sequenced in a study of blood T cell repertoires in COVID-19. Here immunoSEQ multiplex PCR was the method, and the copy in TCRdb shows in-frame clones only, minus some. The repertoire holds some 77,000 clones, with nearly 90% as singletons. Sequencing was done on a sample of peripheral blood. The receptors originated from a woman aged 80 or older with active or convalescent COVID-19.

V usage is TRBV24-1 and J usage is TRBJ2-2; 7 positions agree with TRBD1. The germline V gene has CDR1 KGHDR and CDR2 SFDVKD. J gave up 3 bases and V 5 bases, and 2 bases lay outside the gene matches. This CDR3 is 14 amino acids long. The CDR3 here is CATSGQGHTGELFF. DNA for the CDR3: TGTGCCACCAGTGGACAGGGTCACACCGGGGAGCTGTTTTTT.

This clone was seen only once. The chain employs TRBV14 and TRBJ1-4, with 8 nucleotides matching TRBD1. The length of the CDR3 is 16 residues. The germline V gene encodes CDR1 SGHDN and CDR2 FVKESK. The V and J ends lost 4 bases and 2 bases, in that order; junction bases with no gene match: 6. As DNA, the CDR3 is TGTGCCAGCAGCCTCCTAGACAGGGGCACTAATGAAAAACTGTTTTTT. It specifies CASSLLDRGTNEKLFF.

J is TRBJ2-5 and V is TRBV27, with 8 bases lining up with TRBD2. V lost 6 bases to trimming and J lost 3 bases; unmatched junction nucleotides: 6. Germline CDR1 and CDR2: MNHEY and SMNVEV (reference sequence). This CDR3 is 14 amino acids long. The CDR3 reads CASSLTSVEETQYF. The CDR3 DNA follows: TGTGCCAGCAGCTTGACTAGCGTTGAAGAGACCCAGTACTTC.

The chain carries TRBV27 and TRBJ1-1, with TRBD1 identical over 8 bases. The CDR3 length is 17 residues. CDR1 and CDR2 from the germline V gene are MNHEY and SMNVEV (reference sequence). Trimming removed 6 bases from V and 1 base from J; junction bases left unmatched: 13. This CDR3 is CASSQDRVGMGNTEAFF. The CDR3 DNA is TGTGCCAGCAGCCAGGACAGGGTAGGGATGGGGAACACTGAAGCTTTCTTT.

This chain joins TRBV5-4 and TRBJ1-2; 11 nucleotides align to TRBD1. Germline V gives CDR1 SGHNT, CDR2 YYREEE (reference sequence). CDR3 length equals 14 residues. With V trimmed by 3 bases and J by 7 bases, 5 bases remained unmatched. CDR3 region: CASSWTGGGGGYTF. As DNA, the CDR3 is TGTGCCAGCAGCTGGACAGGGGGCGGGGGTGGCTACACCTTC.

J is TRBJ2-7 and V is TRBV6-2 or TRBV6-3; possibly TRBD2 for D (5 bases). Trimming cost V 2 bases and J 3 bases, with 8 bases left between them. Germline CDR1 MNHEY, CDR2 SVGEGT. The CDR3 has 13 amino acids. Written as DNA, the CDR3 is TGTGCCAGCAGTTACGAGCGGTTCTACGAGCAGTACTTC. This sequence encodes CASSYERFYEQYF.

The chain joins TRBV28 to TRBJ1-3, with 11 nucleotides matching TRBD1. V lost 3 bases to trimming and J lost 2 bases; unmatched junction nucleotides: 3. Germline V gene sequence: CDR1 MDHEN, CDR2 SYDVKM. CDR3 length: 16 residues. The CDR3 reads CASSFGGQGAGNTIYF. The CDR3 coding sequence is TGTGCCAGCAGTTTTGGGGGACAGGGGGCTGGAAACACCATATATTTT.

The chain links TRBV18 to TRBJ1-1, with D perhaps matching TRBD1 (5 bases). CDR3 length: 15 residues. Germline V gene lookup returns CDR1 KGHSH and CDR2 LQKENI. Between the trimmed V and J ends, which lost 1 base and 1 base, there was a span of 10 bases. CDR3 DNA sequence: TGTGCCAGCTCACCACAGGGGTTGGGGAACACTGAAGCTTTCTTT. Its translation is CASSPQGLGNTEAFF.

The chain employs TRBV29-1 and TRBJ2-5; D is possibly TRBD1 (6 bases). The CDR3 covers 11 residues. Germline loops: CDR1 SQVTM, CDR2 ANQGSEA. Between the trimmed V and J ends, which lost 6 bases and 7 bases, there was a span of 12 bases. The CDR3 here is CSVGMTGTQYF. Written as DNA, the CDR3 is TGCAGCGTCGGGATGACAGGGACCCAGTACTTC.

The chain is built from TRBV7-2 and TRBJ1-2; D not certain. In germline, CDR1 is SGHTA, CDR2 FQGNSA. V lost 4 bases and J lost 6, with 12 bases in between. The CDR3 sequence is 13 residues long. CDR3 in DNA: TGTGCCAGCAGCTCACGGGATCTCCATGGCTACACCTTC. It translates to CASSSRDLHGYTF.

J is TRBJ1-2 and V is TRBV9, with a tentative D call TRBD1 (5 bases). V was pared by 0 bases and J by 7 bases, with 13 bases between. This CDR3 region has 14 residues. The germline V gene has CDR1 SGDLS and CDR2 YYNGEE. The CDR3 sequence is CASSVGQGVFGYTF. The CDR3 coding sequence is TGTGCCAGCAGCGTAGGGCAGGGTGTATTTGGCTACACCTTC.

V is TRBV7-8 and J is TRBJ1-1, with TRBD1 matching 9 bases. V lost 5 bases, J lost 2 bases, and 9 bases stayed unmatched. CDR1 is SGHVS and CDR2 is FQNEAQ in the germline V gene. The CDR3 extends over 16 amino acids. CDR3 DNA sequence: TGTGCCAGCAGCCTGAGGCGGGACAGGGTAAACACTGAAGCTTTCTTT. Translating it yields CASSLRRDRVNTEAFF.

This chain links TRBV5-1 with TRBJ2-7; D gene ambiguous. With 0 bases removed from V and 9 bases from J, the gap between germline ends came to 19 bases. CDR3 length: 15 residues. Looked up from germline, CDR1 is SGHRS and CDR2 is YFSETQ. The CDR3 region has the DNA TGCGCCAGCAGCTTGGAGCCAGATACTACGAGTTGGCAGTACTTC. The encoded protein is CASSLEPDTTSWQYF.

The gene calls are TRBV28 and TRBJ2-1, with D unresolved. The CDR3 spans 14 residues. Germline CDR1 is MDHEN and CDR2 is SYDVKM. Trimming cost V 5 bases and J 5 bases, with 13 bases left between them. This chain's CDR3 is CASSPFVSHNEQFF. DNA for the CDR3: TGTGCCAGCAGTCCCTTTGTGAGTCACAATGAGCAGTTCTTC.

The chain carries TRBV21-1 and TRBJ1-5. TRBV21-1 represents a pseudogene. This CDR3 has 15 residues. The CDR3 nucleotides read TGTGCCAGCAAAACCCCCGGGAAGCACAATCAGCCCCAGCATTTT. It translates to CASKTPGKHNQPQHF.